Listed here is a single T cell receptor (beta chain). The target antigen is unknown. This PCR relied on a set of 60 Vbeta primers and 13 Jbeta primers. Here immunoSEQ multiplex PCR was the method, and the copy in TCRdb shows in-frame clones only, minus some. The sample lists around 110,000 clones, 70% to 75% occurring once. These data originate in a study of cytomegalovirus exposure and HLA in healthy donors. Findings and limits, study-wide: At a 0.05 false discovery rate, a later analysis found about 17,000 TCR beta sequences to be associated with HLA alleles. Most of the CMV-associated TCR beta chains (in a later analysis) appeared to be HLA-restricted. A list of approximately 160 TCR beta chains associated with cytomegalovirus was given.

Trimming took 3 bases from V and 2 from J, leaving 5 bases between them. CDR1 and CDR2 (germline): KGHSH, LQKENI. The CDR3 is 13 residues long. The TCR originated in a woman under 30 in good health and CMV-seronegative. The chain carries TRBV18 and TRBJ1-5; no clear D. Sequencing was carried out using PBMCs. CDR3 region: CASSPGGNQPQHF. Written as DNA, the CDR3 is TGTGCCAGCTCACCCGGAGGCAATCAGCCCCAGCATTTT. Looking up the rest from reference TRBV18 and TRBJ1-5 gives the full variable domain: NAGVMQNPRHLVRRRGQEARLRCSPMKGHSHVYWYRQLPEEGLKFMVYLQKENIIDESGMPKERFSAEFPKEGPSILRIQQVVRGDSAAYFCASSPGGNQPQHFGDGTRLSIL.